This TCR beta chain was found in a study of T cells in Graves' hyperthyroidism and ophthalmopathy. General study points: Most thyroid clonotypes expanded above 0.001 were also detected in blood.

The CDR3 totals 13 residues. V was pared by 3 bases and J by 7 bases, with 12 bases between. Looked up from germline, CDR1 is LNHNV and CDR2 is YYDKDF (reference sequence). Hyperthyroidism in the patients, aged 18 to 65, was newly diagnosed and under 2 months in duration. The study based diagnoses on clinical symptoms, serum thyroxine and TRAb, thyroid ultrasound and orbital computed tomography. TCR beta CDR3 region amplification was performed from RNA transcripts. In the first-round RT-PCR of the TCR CDR3, the HTBI primer set was used. TCRdb re-derived calls from the multiplex PCR reads in MiXCR, one entry per CDR3 protein. Counted here are fewer than 450,000 distinct CDR3 sequences, roughly 17% occurring once; the ten biggest clones make up more than 30%. In this sample, this clonotype turned up a few times. Its antigen is unidentified.

The rearrangement joins TRBV15 to TRBJ2-5, with D unresolved. The TCR was taken from a woman younger than 45 with Graves' hyperthyroidism that later progressed to Graves' ophthalmopathy. Material: blood. DNA for the CDR3: TGTGCCACCAGCAGTCCCTTTATCGGGACCCAGTACTTC. Protein: CATSSPFIGTQYF.